This entry concerns a single T cell receptor (beta chain). The sample is drawn from a study of CD8 T cells in ankylosing spondylitis. CDR3 length equals 14 residues. V shed 6 bases and J shed 1 base, with 9 bases lying between them. CDR1 is ENHRY and CDR2 is SYGVKD in the germline V gene. TCRdb reanalysed the 5' RACE reads using MiXCR and keeps one entry per CDR3 protein. The sample yields about 140,000 distinct CDR3 sequences, approximately 9.2% seen once. This chain uses TRBV10-3 with TRBJ2-2; D possibly corresponds to TRBD1 (5 bases). The sequenced sample consisted of synovial fluid, either unsorted or a sorted T cell fraction (not recorded which). This receptor was identified in a male donor with ankylosing spondylitis. In nucleotides, the CDR3 is TGTGCCATCAGCGCTGGACAGAACACCGGGGAGCTGTTTTTT. Translating gives CAISAGQNTGELFF.